The present TCR beta chain was sequenced within a study of cytomegalovirus exposure and HLA in healthy donors. The CDR3 runs 16 residues. The V gene end was trimmed by 3 bases and the J gene end by 4 bases; junction bases not matched to a gene: 10. Germline values: CDR1 SGHRS, CDR2 YFSETQ. This clone has just one count. Its antigen is currently unknown. A multiplex PCR was run with 60 Vbeta primers and 13 Jbeta primers. Measured with immunoSEQ multiplex PCR; TCRdb has only the in-frame clones, and not every one. The sample lists around 300,000 clones; roughly four fifths were seen once. Overall study results and limits: Fewer N-insertions (relative to the 666-donor mean) were reportedly seen in an Asian-associated ancestry cluster in a later analysis.

The receptor was derived from a woman aged 40 to 50 in good health and CMV-seropositive. Sequenced: PBMCs. The genes are TRBV5-1 and TRBJ2-5, with 9 positions matching TRBD2. The CDR3 loop reads CASSSAGGQRVETQYF. The CDR3 nucleotides read TGCGCCAGCAGCTCCGCGGGGGGGCAGAGGGTAGAGACCCAGTACTTC.